This T cell receptor beta chain originates from a study of blood T cells in healthy people across ages. In its sample, this clonotype was seen many times. With V trimmed by 6 bases and J by 0 bases, 8 bases remained unmatched. There are 16 residues in the CDR3. Primers used in a second PCR of roughly 6 to 12 cycles were a sample-barcoded 5' primer and a J-beta primer mix. MiXCR was run by TCRdb on the 5' RACE reads, yielding one entry per CDR3 protein. Among about 670,000 distinct CDR3 sequences listed, around 52% were seen once. The chain combines TRBV12-3 or TRBV12-4 with TRBJ1-5; 7 bases match TRBD1. The receptor was isolated from an elderly woman in good health. Source material: blood. Here the CDR3 reads CASSPGQNPSNQPQHF. DNA for the CDR3: TGTGCCAGCAGCCCGGGACAGAACCCTAGCAATCAGCCCCAGCATTTT.